This entry describes one T cell receptor beta chain. The antigen is not known. Other nucleotide sequences in the sample specify the same CDR3. Expressed TCRB transcripts were sequenced after all isolated RNA was converted to cDNA. Profiling relied on immunoSEQ multiplex PCR, and the TCRdb table lists in-frame clones only, not all of them. Of about 240,000 clones in the sample, less than 35% are singletons; the top ten hold approximately 4%. These data originate in a study of beta chain features in type 1 diabetes. About the research overall: Patients and healthy donors were similar in age, gender and cell yields. Study conclusions and caveats: Shorter templates might be favored by PCR, equally in patients and controls. Across all four CD4+ subsets, people with type 1 diabetes showed modestly shorter TCRB CDR3s. There were fewer insertions and more deletions at the VDJ junctions of type 1 diabetes patients.

Germline V CDR1 and CDR2: SGDLS, YYNGEE. The CDR3 runs to 13 residues. The V end lost 0 bases, the J end lost 5 bases, and 9 bases lay between the germline ends. The chain carries TRBV9 and TRBJ2-7; D gene uncertain. Material for sequencing was central memory CD4+ T cells from blood. The clonotype was recovered from a man aged 25-45 years in good health. CDR3 sequence: CASSVGLGHEQYF. In nucleotides, the CDR3 is TGTGCCAGCAGCGTAGGATTAGGGCACGAGCAGTACTTC.